This record covers a single TCR beta chain. This clone's antigen is unknown. Per-base quality was not reported, and no clone a single base away is much larger than it. The T-cell fraction in tumor and uninvolved lung tissue was obtained from TCR sequencing using the immunoSEQ assay. From the authors' description of their analysis: For survival analysis, patients were divided into high (upper tertile) and low (lower two tertiles) T-cell fraction groups, which were compared by log-rank test. Paired tumor versus uninvolved lung differences in T-cell fraction were tested with a signed-rank test. Here the immuneACCESS table is served through TCRdb, limited to in-frame sequences with V and J called. Missing clones are a known gap in these copies; in checked studies unresolved V genes cover under half, and the rest lacks a known reason. V, J and clone size are those of that table, while D and trimming were read from the DNA. The sample table holds 20,000 to 25,000 clones, of which roughly three fifths were seen once. Of the sample, under 6.5% falls within the top ten clones.

This entry is derived from a study of tumor-infiltrating lymphocytes in localized non-small cell lung cancer (dated by TCRdb to the early 2020s). Regarding the study in general: The cohort covered several histologies, both smokers and never-smokers, and patients whose samples were collected after neoadjuvant chemotherapy. Each patient contributed resected tumor tissue and uninvolved lung tissue from the same patient, described as non-adjacent to the tumor. The same patients underwent several integrated assays, with TCR sequencing performed together with flow cytometry, multiplex immunofluorescence, RNA-seq, exome sequencing and proteomics. In total, the ICON cohort was made up of 150 or so surgical patients who had localized non-small cell lung cancer and whose tumors were resected. A total of some 60 patients were part of the paired comparison of immunoSEQ T-cell fraction between tumor and uninvolved lung. The study at large found these results: Recurrence-free survival showed no association with tumor T-cell fraction measured by TCR sequencing (p = 0.61). Assay coverage differed among patients according to how much tissue was available, so only a subset of the cohort had TCR sequencing. Different pieces of the same tissue were used for different assays, so technical variation could not be separated from intratumor heterogeneity. No difference in TCR-derived T-cell fraction was observed between the flow cytometry-defined immunotypes IM1 (good prognosis) and IM2 (poor prognosis). Higher T cell infiltration in tumors than in uninvolved lung tissue was supported by TCRbeta sequencing, consistent with immunofluorescence CD3 counts.

Enrollment in ICON was initiated in 2016, and the last patient was enrolled in 2018. In a subcohort of 76 patients, fresh tumor and matched uninvolved tissue were collected for in-depth immune analyses, with TCR sequencing among those analyses. DNA isolated from bulk tissue, without cell sorting, was used for TCR sequencing. From a lookup of the germline V gene (reference sequence), CDR1 and CDR2 are LNHDA and SQIVND. From the cysteine through the phenylalanine, the CDR3 covers 13 amino acids. CDR3 DNA is the only sequence kept; it has 39 bases, read in frame from the first base. Trimmed from V: 6 bases; trimmed from J: 14 bases; junction bases lacking a gene match: 8.

What was sequenced was lung tumor tissue. This TCR came from a human donor with non-small cell lung cancer. The sequence joins TRBV19 to TRBJ1-5; TRBD1 matches 12 bases in the middle. CDR3 loop: CASRTGTGGEEHF. The bases read TGTGCCAGTAGAACCGGGACAGGGGGCGAGGAGCATTTT.